Listed here are 28 T cell receptor beta chains from one sample, sequenced in a study of blood T cell repertoires in COVID-19. Generated by immunoSEQ multiplex PCR, the TCRdb table keeps only in-frame clones and is missing some. The sample lists approximately 450,000 clones, roughly 85% seen once, with about 2% in the top ten. The sequenced sample consisted of PBMCs or T cells enriched from blood (not recorded which). The receptors originated from a woman aged 18 to 35 with acute COVID-19.

In its sample, this clone was seen once. The chain is built from TRBV15 and TRBJ2-6, with D possibly TRBD1 on 6 matching bases. Germline lookup yields CDR1 LNHNV and CDR2 YYDKDF (reference sequence). Trimming removed 2 bases at V and 3 bases at J, with 11 bases between. CDR3 length: 16 residues. This chain's CDR3 is CATSRKRDNGANVLTF. The CDR3 nucleotides read TGTGCCACCAGCAGAAAAAGGGACAATGGGGCCAACGTCCTGACTTTC.

The sample holds one count of this clone. This chain joins TRBV20-1 and TRBJ2-7; the match to TRBD1 covers 8 bases. With 3 bases clipped from V and 0 bases from J, the junction kept 4 bases outside the gene matches. The germline CDR1 and CDR2 sequences are DFQATT and SNEGSKA (reference sequence). The CDR3 loop spans 14 amino acids. CDR3 residues: CSASSGQGSYEQYF. The CDR3 nucleotides are TGCAGTGCTAGTTCCGGACAGGGCTCCTACGAGCAGTACTTC.

The chain is built from TRBV19 and TRBJ1-1; tentative D call: TRBD1 (6 bases). The V gene's germline CDR1 is LNHDA and CDR2 SQIVND (reference sequence). The CDR3 consists of 14 residues. CDR3 region: CVEQGGGENTEAFF. The CDR3 coding sequence is TGTGTCGAACAGGGCGGTGGGGAGAACACTGAAGCTTTCTTT.

The chain has TRBV21-1 and TRBJ1-2; the D segment call TRBD1 is taken from the table without a DNA check. TRBV21-1 corresponds to a pseudogene. This CDR3 has 14 residues. The CDR3 is CASSKTTGVGGYTF. As DNA, the CDR3 is TGTGCCAGCAGCAAGACGACAGGGGTAGGTGGCTACACCTTC.

This clone appeared once. The chain is built from TRBV5-1 and TRBJ2-7; D is undetermined. Germline CDR1 SGHRS, CDR2 YFSETQ. Trimming cost V 2 bases and J 3 bases, with 9 bases left between them. The CDR3 spans 13 residues. The CDR3 bases are TGCGCCAGCAGCTTCGCCGAGAACTACGAGCAGTACTTC. This encodes CASSFAENYEQYF.

The rearrangement uses TRBV25-1 and TRBJ1-5; TRBD1 matches 12 bases. CDR1 is MGHDK, CDR2 SYGVNS, per germline. The CDR3 totals 15 residues. Trimming removed 6 bases from V and 7 bases from J; junction bases left unmatched: 7. The CDR3 region is CASSRRDRGQQPQHF. The CDR3 DNA sequence: TGTGCCAGCAGCCGCCGGGACAGGGGGCAACAGCCCCAGCATTTT.

The genes are TRBV11-3 and TRBJ2-1, with 8 nucleotides matching TRBD2. Germline V gene lookup returns CDR1 SGHNT and CDR2 YENEEA. The junction had 13 bases not matched to a gene; V was cut back by 5 bases and J by 7 bases. CDR3 length: 16 amino acids. The CDR3 is CASSLRGSGMGNEQFF. The CDR3 nucleotides are TGTGCCAGCAGCCTCCGGGGTAGCGGGATGGGAAATGAGCAGTTCTTC.

This clone was observed a handful of times. This rearrangement joins TRBV18 to TRBJ1-4; 8 nucleotides match TRBD1. Trimming at V came to 4 bases and at J to 5 bases, leaving 9 bases not matched to a gene. This CDR3 has 16 amino acids. The germline CDR1 and CDR2 sequences are KGHSH and LQKENI. The CDR3 DNA follows: TGTGCCAGCTCACAGGACAGGGCGGCACGAAATGAAAAACTGTTTTTT. Its protein is CASSQDRAARNEKLFF.

The gene calls are TRBV7-2 and TRBJ2-5; D might be TRBD1 (5 bases). The V and J ends lost 4 bases and 5 bases respectively, with 14 bases between them. The CDR3 spans 14 residues. CDR1 is SGHTA and CDR2 is FQGNSA in the germline V gene. CDR3 sequence reads: CASSSRAGMETQYF. Here the CDR3 DNA reads TGTGCCAGCAGCTCTAGGGCAGGGATGGAGACCCAGTACTTC.

The CDR3 sequence: CASSPSTGGYNSPLHF. CDR3 nucleotide sequence: TGTGCCAGTAGTCCCTCGACAGGGGGTTATAATTCACCCCTCCACTTT. V usage is TRBV19 and J usage is TRBJ1-6, with 9 positions matching TRBD1. The V gene's germline CDR1 is LNHDA and CDR2 SQIVND (reference sequence). V dropped 5 bases and J dropped 4; count of bases not matched to a gene: 6. The CDR3 consists of 16 residues.

This clone was seen a single time. The CDR3: CSATDSYNSPLHF. In DNA, the CDR3 is TGCAGCGCTACGGACAGCTATAATTCACCCCTCCACTTT. This chain links TRBV29-1 with TRBJ1-6; D perhaps matches TRBD1 (6 bases). Trimming took 7 bases from V and 3 from J, leaving 10 bases between them. The length of the CDR3 is 13 residues. The germline CDR1 and CDR2 sequences are SQVTM and ANQGSEA.

V usage is TRBV10-3 and J usage is TRBJ2-7; D might be TRBD1 (6 bases). Germline lookup yields CDR1 ENHRY and CDR2 SYGVKD. The CDR3 extends over 15 amino acids. V lost 6 bases and J lost 3, with 18 bases in between. In nucleotides, the CDR3 is TGTGCCATCAGGGGGGCGACACAACTAAACTACGAGCAGTACTTC. This sequence encodes CAIRGATQLNYEQYF.

This chain joins TRBV1 and TRBJ1-3. TRBV1 is a listed pseudogene. The CDR3 has 16 amino acids. The CDR3 is CTSSQEGRGTGNTIYF. DNA for the CDR3: TGCACCAGCAGCCAAGAAGGGCGGGGAACTGGAAACACCATATATTTT.

The chain links TRBV19 to TRBJ2-1; 11 bases are a match to TRBD2. The CDR3 spans 15 residues. J lost 6 bases, V lost 2 bases, and 3 bases had no gene match. The germline V gene has CDR1 LNHDA and CDR2 SQIVND (reference sequence). The CDR3: CASSIRTSGSNEQFF. The CDR3 region has the DNA TGTGCCAGTAGTATACGGACTAGCGGGTCCAATGAGCAGTTCTTC.

This chain links TRBV19 with TRBJ2-5, with 7 bases aligning to TRBD2. The junction had 27 bases not matched to a gene; V was cut back by 10 bases and J by 4 bases. Germline lookup yields CDR1 LNHDA and CDR2 SQIVND (reference sequence). The CDR3 consists of 19 residues. Here the CDR3 DNA reads TGTGCCACCCGGCGGGCGGGAGAGCAATCGGGTGGGCCATTAGAGACCCAGTACTTC. This sequence encodes CATRRAGEQSGGPLETQYF.

This rearrangement joins TRBV9 to TRBJ1-6; 8 nucleotides agree with TRBD1. CDR3 length: 17 amino acids. Germline V gene lookup returns CDR1 SGDLS and CDR2 YYNGEE. V shed 4 bases, J shed 6 bases, and the junction held 12 bases outside the gene matches. The chain's CDR3 is CASSFSDRAGINSPLHF. Here the CDR3 DNA reads TGTGCCAGCAGCTTCTCGGACAGGGCGGGAATTAATTCACCCCTCCACTTT.

The chain has TRBV10-2 and TRBJ1-5; D is perhaps TRBD1 (6 bases). Trimming pared 2 bases from V and 4 bases from J, leaving 9 bases between. The germline V gene encodes CDR1 WSHSY and CDR2 SAAADI. The CDR3 consists of 14 residues. CDR3 amino acids: CASSEITGNQPQHF. The CDR3 DNA follows: TGCGCCAGCAGTGAGATAACAGGGAATCAGCCCCAGCATTTT.

The count of this clone is one. The V and J genes are TRBV7-9 and TRBJ1-1; no clear D. CDR1 and CDR2 from the germline V gene are SEHNR and FQNEAQ (reference sequence). The length of the CDR3 is 15 residues. V was clipped by 5 bases and J by 2 bases, with 15 bases between them. CDR3 protein: CASSPIPGSNTEAFF. The CDR3 DNA sequence: TGTGCCAGCAGCCCAATCCCGGGGAGTAACACTGAAGCTTTCTTT.

This clone appeared a single time. Written as DNA, the CDR3 is TGTGCCAGTAGTTTCGGACAGGAAGATCAGCCCCAGCATTTT. It specifies CASSFGQEDQPQHF. J is TRBJ1-5 and V is TRBV19; 7 bases fit TRBD1. The germline gives CDR1 LNHDA, CDR2 SQIVND (reference sequence). The length of the CDR3 is 14 residues. V gave up 5 bases and J gave up 5 bases; unmatched junction bases: 6.

V usage is TRBV14 and J usage is TRBJ2-7; no clear D gene. Deletions cut 0 bases from V and 2 bases from J, with 5 bases between. The CDR3 sequence is 13 residues long. Germline loops: CDR1 SGHDN, CDR2 FVKESK. The CDR3 DNA is TGTGCCAGCAGCCAAGACTCTGCCTACGAGCAGTACTTC. Translation gives CASSQDSAYEQYF. The full variable domain, with the rest looked up from reference TRBV14 and TRBJ2-7, is EAGVTQFPSHSVIEKGQTVTLRCDPISGHDNLYWYRRVMGKEIKFLLHFVKESKQDESGMPNNRFLAERTGGTYSTLKVQPAELEDSGVYFCASSQDSAYEQYFGPGTRLTVT.

Remarks on this clone: In the same sample, other DNA sequences code for this CDR3. This sequence joins TRBV9 and TRBJ2-7; the match to TRBD1 covers 8 bases. The V and J ends lost 2 bases and 4 bases, in that order; junction bases with no gene match: 8. The CDR3 totals 15 residues. Germline CDR1 reads SGDLS; CDR2 reads YYNGEE. The CDR3 DNA follows: TGTGCCAGCAGCGTCTCGACAGGGGTAGGTTACGAGCAGTACTTC. Encoded protein: CASSVSTGVGYEQYF.

V gene TRBV2 combines with J gene TRBJ2-5; 7 nucleotides align to TRBD1. This CDR3 has 15 residues. The germline V gene has CDR1 SNHLY and CDR2 FYNNEI. J was trimmed by 5 bases and V by 4 bases; bases with no gene match: 10. Written as DNA, the CDR3 is TGTGCCAGCAGTGTCGACAAGACAGGGTATGAGACCCAGTACTTC. It yields the protein CASSVDKTGYETQYF.

This sequence joins TRBV7-2 and TRBJ2-1; possibly TRBD2 for D (6 bases). Germline V gene sequence: CDR1 SGHTA, CDR2 FQGNSA. CDR3 length: 14 residues. Trimming pared 3 bases from V and 2 bases from J, leaving 8 bases between. CDR3: CASSFGGAYNEQFF. The CDR3, as DNA: TGTGCCAGCAGCTTTGGCGGGGCCTACAATGAGCAGTTCTTC.

V gene TRBV18 combines with J gene TRBJ1-5; TRBD1 agrees at 8 bases. Germline CDR1 and CDR2: KGHSH and LQKENI. The CDR3 runs 16 residues. The junction had 11 bases not matched to a gene; V was cut back by 1 base and J by 9 bases. For the CDR3, the DNA is TGTGCCAGCTCACCACAGGGACAGGCTAGAATATCGCCCCAGCATTTT. It specifies CASSPQGQARISPQHF.

The chain joins TRBV7-9 to TRBJ1-1; perhaps TRBD1 as D (5 bases). Trimming took 0 bases from V and 3 from J, leaving 8 bases between them. This CDR3 is 14 amino acids long. Germline CDR1 SEHNR, CDR2 FQNEAQ (reference sequence). The CDR3 loop reads CASSLAGADTEAFF. DNA of the CDR3: TGTGCCAGCAGCTTAGCAGGGGCCGACACTGAAGCTTTCTTT.

The rearrangement links TRBV19 to TRBJ2-2; 9 bases fit TRBD1. CDR1 is LNHDA and CDR2 is SQIVND in the germline V gene (reference sequence). J lost 4 bases, V lost 5 bases, and 14 bases had no gene match. This CDR3 is built from 18 residues. The CDR3 DNA sequence: TGTGCCAGTAGTCCTCGTCACAGGGGGCGCGAATCCACCGGGGAGCTGTTTTTT. This sequence encodes CASSPRHRGRESTGELFF.

This clone has just a few counts. The rearrangement joins TRBV15 to TRBJ2-7, with 7 nucleotides matching TRBD1. Germline loops: CDR1 LNHNV, CDR2 YYDKDF (reference sequence). CDR3 length: 14 amino acids. V lost 1 base and J lost 4; bases outside the gene matches: 4. The CDR3 coding sequence is TGTGCCACCAGCAGAGGAGGACAGGCGTACGAGCAGTACTTC. As protein: CATSRGGQAYEQYF.

The CDR3 reads CASRAGGGENEQFF. CDR3 DNA sequence: TGTGCCAGCCGAGCGGGAGGGGGGGAAAATGAGCAGTTCTTC. The chain couples TRBV27 to TRBJ2-1; 10 bases map to TRBD2. The trim removed 8 bases at V and 7 bases at J, leaving 8 bases unmatched. Per the germline V gene, CDR1 is MNHEY and CDR2 is SMNVEV (reference sequence). This CDR3 has 14 amino acids.